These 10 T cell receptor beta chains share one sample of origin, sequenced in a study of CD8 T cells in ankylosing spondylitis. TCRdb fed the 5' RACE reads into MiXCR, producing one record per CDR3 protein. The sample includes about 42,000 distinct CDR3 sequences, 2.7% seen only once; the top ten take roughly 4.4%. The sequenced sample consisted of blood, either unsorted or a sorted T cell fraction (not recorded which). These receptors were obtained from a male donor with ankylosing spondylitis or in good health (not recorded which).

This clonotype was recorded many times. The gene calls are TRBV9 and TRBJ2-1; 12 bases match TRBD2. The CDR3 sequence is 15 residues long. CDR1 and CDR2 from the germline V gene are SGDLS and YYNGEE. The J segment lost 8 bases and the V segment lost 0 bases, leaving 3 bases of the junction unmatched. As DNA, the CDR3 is TGTGCCAGCAGCGTAGACTCTAGCGGGAGGGATGAGCAGTTCTTC. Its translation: CASSVDSSGRDEQFF.

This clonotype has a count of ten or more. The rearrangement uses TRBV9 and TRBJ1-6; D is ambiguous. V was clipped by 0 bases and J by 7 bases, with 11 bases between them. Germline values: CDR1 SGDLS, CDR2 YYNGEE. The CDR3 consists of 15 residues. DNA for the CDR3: TGTGCCAGCAGCGTAGACCCAGGCGGGAATTCACCCCTCCACTTT. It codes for CASSVDPGGNSPLHF.

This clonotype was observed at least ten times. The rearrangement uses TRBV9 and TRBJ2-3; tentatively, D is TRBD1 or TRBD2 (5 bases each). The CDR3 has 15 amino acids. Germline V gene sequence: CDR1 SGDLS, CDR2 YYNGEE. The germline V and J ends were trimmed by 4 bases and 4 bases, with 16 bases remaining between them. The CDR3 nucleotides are TGTGCCAGCAGCCCCCGAGGTAGGGACCCAGATACGCAGTATTTT. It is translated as CASSPRGRDPDTQYF.

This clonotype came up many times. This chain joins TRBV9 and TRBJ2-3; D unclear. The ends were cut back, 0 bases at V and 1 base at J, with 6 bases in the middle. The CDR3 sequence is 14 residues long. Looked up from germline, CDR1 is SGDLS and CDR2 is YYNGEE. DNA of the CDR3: TGTGCCAGCAGCGTAGGACGGGGCACAGATACGCAGTATTTT. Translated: CASSVGRGTDTQYF. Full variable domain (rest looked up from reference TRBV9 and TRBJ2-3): DSGVTQTPKHLITATGQRVTLRCSPRSGDLSVYWYQQSLDQGLQFLIQYYNGEERAKGNILERFSAQQFPDLHSELNLSSLELGDSALYFCASSVGRGTDTQYFGPGTRLTVL.

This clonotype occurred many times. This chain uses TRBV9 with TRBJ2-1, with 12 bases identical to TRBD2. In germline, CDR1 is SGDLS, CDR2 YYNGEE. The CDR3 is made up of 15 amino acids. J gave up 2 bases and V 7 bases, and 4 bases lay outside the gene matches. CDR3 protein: CASARTSGAYNEQFF. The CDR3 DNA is TGTGCCAGCGCGAGGACTAGCGGGGCCTACAATGAGCAGTTCTTC. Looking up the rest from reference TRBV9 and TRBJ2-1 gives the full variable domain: DSGVTQTPKHLITATGQRVTLRCSPRSGDLSVYWYQQSLDQGLQFLIQYYNGEERAKGNILERFSAQQFPDLHSELNLSSLELGDSALYFCASARTSGAYNEQFFGPGTRLTVL.

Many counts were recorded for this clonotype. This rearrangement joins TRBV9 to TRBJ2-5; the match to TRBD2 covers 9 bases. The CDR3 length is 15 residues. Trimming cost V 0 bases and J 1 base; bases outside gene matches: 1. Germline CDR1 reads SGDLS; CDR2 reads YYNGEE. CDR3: CASSVVSGSQETQYF. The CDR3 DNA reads TGTGCCAGCAGCGTAGTTAGCGGGAGCCAAGAGACCCAGTACTTC.

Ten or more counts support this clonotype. CDR3 sequence reads: CASSVRLGYEQYF. The CDR3 DNA reads TGTGCCAGCAGCGTGAGGTTGGGCTACGAGCAGTACTTC. This chain uses TRBV9 with TRBJ2-7; D call uncertain. The germline gives CDR1 SGDLS, CDR2 YYNGEE. This CDR3 spans 13 amino acids. The V and J ends lost 2 bases and 3 bases respectively, with 9 bases between them.

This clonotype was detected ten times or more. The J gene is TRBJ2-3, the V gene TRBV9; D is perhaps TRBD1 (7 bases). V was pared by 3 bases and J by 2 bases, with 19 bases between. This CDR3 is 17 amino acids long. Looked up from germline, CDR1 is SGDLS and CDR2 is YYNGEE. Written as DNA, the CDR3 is TGTGCCAGCAGCGCAAATTCCCAGGGGGGCCCCACAGATACGCAGTATTTT. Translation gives CASSANSQGGPTDTQYF.

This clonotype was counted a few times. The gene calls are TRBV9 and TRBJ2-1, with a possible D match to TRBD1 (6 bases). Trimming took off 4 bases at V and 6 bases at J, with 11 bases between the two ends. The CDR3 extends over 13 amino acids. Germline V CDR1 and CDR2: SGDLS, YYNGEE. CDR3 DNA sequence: TGTGCCAGCAGCACGGACAGCTCCAATGAGCAGTTCTTC. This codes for CASSTDSSNEQFF.

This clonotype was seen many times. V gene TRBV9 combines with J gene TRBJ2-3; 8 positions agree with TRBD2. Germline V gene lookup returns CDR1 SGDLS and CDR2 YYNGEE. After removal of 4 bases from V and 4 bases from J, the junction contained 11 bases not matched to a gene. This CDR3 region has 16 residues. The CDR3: CASSTSIAGSSDTQYF. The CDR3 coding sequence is TGTGCCAGCAGCACCTCAATAGCGGGATCTTCAGATACGCAGTATTTT.